This T cell receptor (beta chain) was recorded in a study of cytomegalovirus exposure and HLA in healthy donors. Study-level results: Cytomegalovirus status was reportedly diagnosed by the classifier with high specificity and sensitivity. For TCR beta chains, V- and J-gene trimming was later linked to a missense DCLRE1C variant. Immune exposure data for these donors was limited to CMV serostatus.

Germline CDR1 MGHDK, CDR2 SYGVNS. V was shortened by 6 bases and J by 0 bases, with 15 bases between the two germline ends. This CDR3 comprises 16 residues. PCR amplification relied on 60 Vbeta primers (plus 13 Jbeta primers). The assay was immunoSEQ multiplex PCR, and TCRdb's table has in-frame clones only and misses some. Of under 250,000 clones listed, approximately 80% were seen once; the top ten hold over 3.5%. A note on this clone: What it recognizes is unknown.

The specimen sequenced was PBMCs. V is TRBV25-1 and J is TRBJ2-1; tentatively, D is TRBD2 (5 bases). The origin of this receptor is a male donor in good health and CMV-seronegative. The CDR3 region has the DNA TGTGCCAGCAGAGAGGGAGTTAGGAGCTCCTACAATGAGCAGTTCTTC. Translated: CASREGVRSSYNEQFF.